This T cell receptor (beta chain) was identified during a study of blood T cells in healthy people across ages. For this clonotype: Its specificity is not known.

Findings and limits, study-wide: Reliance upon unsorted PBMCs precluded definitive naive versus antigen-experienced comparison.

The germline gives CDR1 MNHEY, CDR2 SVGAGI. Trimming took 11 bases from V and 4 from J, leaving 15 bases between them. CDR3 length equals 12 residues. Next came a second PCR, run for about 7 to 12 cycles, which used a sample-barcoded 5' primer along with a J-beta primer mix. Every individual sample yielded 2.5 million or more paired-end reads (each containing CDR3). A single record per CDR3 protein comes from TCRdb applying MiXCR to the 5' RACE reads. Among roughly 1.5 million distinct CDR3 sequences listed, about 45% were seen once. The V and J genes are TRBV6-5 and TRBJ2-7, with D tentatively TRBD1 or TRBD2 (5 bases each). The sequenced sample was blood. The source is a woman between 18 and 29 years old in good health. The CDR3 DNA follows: TGTGCCGGCTCGGGGCAGGATTACGAGCAGTACTTC. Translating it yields CAGSGQDYEQYF.